The T cell receptor (beta chain) described here comes from a study of cytomegalovirus exposure and HLA in healthy donors. This clone was counted a single time. Trimming cost V 0 bases and J 3 bases, with 18 bases left between them. The CDR3 has 17 residues. The V gene's germline CDR1 is SGDLS and CDR2 YYNGEE. The PCR contained 60 Vbeta and 13 Jbeta primers. This table comes from immunoSEQ multiplex PCR, and its TCRdb copy is limited to in-frame clones, with some not included. The table includes 180,000 or so clones, around three quarters detected once. Source material: PBMCs. The sequence came from a woman between 45 and 60 years old in good health and CMV-seronegative. This sequence joins TRBV9 and TRBJ1-1; D is uncertain. CDR3 residues: CASSVAVQDPRDTEAFF. The CDR3 coding sequence is TGTGCCAGCAGCGTAGCTGTGCAGGACCCGAGGGACACTGAAGCTTTCTTT.